These 22 T cell receptor beta chains originate from one sample sequenced in a study of breast tumors, draining lymph nodes, adjacent tissues. TCRdb reanalysed the multiplex PCR reads using MiXCR and keeps one entry per CDR3 protein. The repertoire holds about 130,000 distinct CDR3 sequences, with around 21% as singletons. Samples came from axillary lymph nodes draining the breast cancer. The specimen sequenced was axillary lymph node tissue. The receptors derive from a female donor with breast cancer. Some clones in this sample may be carry-over from other donors' samples.

This clonotype showed up many times. The chain employs TRBV28 and TRBJ2-3; D call uncertain. Germline V lookup: CDR1 MDHEN, CDR2 SYDVKM. Trimming took 5 bases from V and 0 from J, leaving 6 bases between them. This CDR3 spans 13 amino acids. CDR3 DNA sequence: TGTGCCAGCAGTCTCAAAAGCACAGATACGCAGTATTTT. Its protein product is CASSLKSTDTQYF.

The sample holds many counts of this clonotype. This chain connects TRBV7-9 to TRBJ1-2; D gene ambiguous. Trimming shortened V by 5 bases and J by 0 bases, and 19 bases separated the two germline ends. Germline CDR1 SEHNR, CDR2 FQNEAQ (reference sequence). The length of the CDR3 is 17 residues. The CDR3 loop is CASSPTFGPGANYGYTF. The CDR3 DNA reads TGTGCCAGCAGCCCAACCTTCGGACCAGGAGCTAACTATGGCTACACCTTC.

In its sample, this clonotype was seen many times. The chain employs TRBV2 and TRBJ2-2; D possibly corresponds to TRBD2 (7 bases). The germline gives CDR1 SNHLY, CDR2 FYNNEI. The germline V and J ends were trimmed by 3 bases and 4 bases, with 9 bases remaining between them. The CDR3 extends over 14 amino acids. The CDR3 DNA sequence: TGTGCCAGCAGTGAGGGGGGGCGCACCGGGGAGCTGTTTTTT. Amino acid sequence: CASSEGGRTGELFF.

Ten or more counts support this clonotype. The CDR3 spells CAWSVRSGTSGNNEQFF. Written as DNA, the CDR3 is TGTGCCTGGAGTGTACGTTCCGGGACTAGCGGTAACAATGAGCAGTTCTTC. The gene calls are TRBV30 and TRBJ2-1, with 11 nucleotides matching TRBD2. Germline CDR1 GTSNPN, CDR2 SVGIG (reference sequence). With V trimmed by 0 bases and J by 5 bases, 9 bases remained unmatched. CDR3 length: 17 residues.

This clonotype was counted ten times or more. The J gene is TRBJ2-1, the V gene TRBV7-9; 7 nucleotides align to TRBD2. Unmatched junction bases numbered 9, after V lost 1 base and J lost 0 bases. Germline loops: CDR1 SEHNR, CDR2 FQNEAQ (reference sequence). This CDR3 is built from 18 residues. The CDR3 is CASSLGGGDGGSYNEQFF. The CDR3 DNA sequence: TGTGCCAGCAGCTTAGGTGGGGGGGACGGGGGCTCCTACAATGAGCAGTTCTTC. Supplemented by reference TRBV7-9 and TRBJ2-1, the full variable domain reads DTGVSQNPRHKITKRGQNVTFRCDPISEHNRLYWYRQTLGQGPEFLTYFQNEAQLEKSRLLSDRFSAERPKGSFSTLEIQRTEQGDSAMYLCASSLGGGDGGSYNEQFFGPGTRLTVL.

The sample holds many counts of this clonotype. The chain recombines TRBV6-1 with TRBJ2-3; TRBD2 is a possible D gene (5 bases). The length of the CDR3 is 15 residues. The V gene lost 2 bases and the J gene lost 1 base, with 10 bases spanning the gap. CDR1 is MNHNS and CDR2 is SASEGT in the germline V gene. CDR3 nucleotides: TGTGCCAGCAGTGAAAGGAAGCGGCGCACAGATACGCAGTATTTT. This sequence encodes CASSERKRRTDTQYF.

The table lists this clonotype with many counts. The chain recombines TRBV3-1 with TRBJ2-1, with D possibly matching TRBD2 (5 bases). CDR3 length equals 15 residues. V was pared by 6 bases and J by 2 bases, with 14 bases between. Germline values: CDR1 LGHDT, CDR2 YNNKEL (reference sequence). CDR3 residues: CASRDSEWAYNEQFF. In nucleotides, the CDR3 is TGTGCCAGCAGGGATAGCGAATGGGCCTACAATGAGCAGTTCTTC.

The V call is TRBV10-3, the J call TRBJ1-5, with a tentative D call TRBD1 (5 bases). Germline CDR1 reads ENHRY; CDR2 reads SYGVKD. This CDR3 has 15 residues. V shed 0 bases and J shed 2 bases, with 8 bases lying between them. CDR3 protein: CAISESGGGNQPQHF. CDR3 in DNA: TGTGCCATCAGTGAGTCGGGAGGGGGCAATCAGCCCCAGCATTTT.

This clonotype was observed many times. This chain uses TRBV7-8 with TRBJ2-5; no clear D gene. From germline, CDR1 is SGHVS and CDR2 FQNEAQ. Trimming removed 3 bases from V and 3 bases from J, with 14 bases in between. CDR3 length: 15 amino acids. CDR3 sequence reads: CASSFIRGPKETQYF. CDR3 coding DNA: TGTGCCAGCAGCTTCATCCGCGGTCCCAAAGAGACCCAGTACTTC.

There are many counts of this clonotype. The chain is built from TRBV12-3 or TRBV12-4 and TRBJ2-3, with D tentatively TRBD1 or TRBD2 (7 bases each). With 8 bases removed from V and 4 bases from J, the gap between germline ends came to 16 bases. The CDR3 spans 14 residues. The CDR3: CASSQGGAPDTQYF. In DNA form, the CDR3 reads TGTGCCAGCTCCCAGGGGGGGGCCCCAGATACGCAGTATTTT.

Turning to this clonotype: At one of its ends the junction is not consistent with the germline gene, which may arise from a read error. CDR3 sequence reads: CSVGGFYEQHF. The CDR3 DNA reads as TGCAGCGTTGGGGGCTTTTACGAGCAGCACTTC. This rearrangement joins TRBV29-1 to TRBJ2-7; weak D call: TRBD1 (5 bases). The germline V gene encodes CDR1 SQVTM and CDR2 ANQGSEA. This CDR3 spans 11 amino acids.

The chain couples TRBV28 to TRBJ1-2; 10 nucleotides line up with TRBD1. CDR1 and CDR2 from the germline V gene are MDHEN and SYDVKM. This CDR3 has 14 amino acids. Trimming at V came to 6 bases and at J to 7 bases, leaving 8 bases not matched to a gene. CDR3 sequence (DNA): TGTGCCAGCAGATTAGACAGGGGGCGCGGTGGCTACACCTTC. Amino acid sequence: CASRLDRGRGGYTF.

This chain connects TRBV6-5 to TRBJ1-5; D is possibly TRBD1 (5 bases). Trimming pared 6 bases from V and 0 bases from J, leaving 12 bases between. CDR1 is MNHEY, CDR2 SVGAGI, per germline. CDR3 length: 15 residues. CDR3 nucleotides: TGTGCCAGCAGACGCCGGGGGGGTAGCAATCAGCCCCAGCATTTT. Amino acids: CASRRRGGSNQPQHF.

The chain employs TRBV28 and TRBJ1-2; no definite D call. Trimming removed 6 bases from V and 4 bases from J, with 15 bases in between. CDR3 length: 14 amino acids. Germline CDR1 is MDHEN and CDR2 is SYDVKM. The CDR3 region has the DNA TGTGCCAGCAGGCCGGGGAGATTTTCCTATGGCTACACCTTC. This encodes CASRPGRFSYGYTF.

This clonotype was recorded at least ten times. The chain combines TRBV7-9 with TRBJ2-2; D gene unclear. The CDR3 sequence is 12 residues long. CDR1 is SEHNR and CDR2 is FQNEAQ in the germline V gene (reference sequence). The V gene lost 1 base and the J gene lost 7 bases, with 4 bases spanning the gap. The CDR3 loop is CASSLGVGELFF. The CDR3 DNA follows: TGTGCCAGCAGCTTAGGCGTCGGGGAGCTGTTTTTT.

Of note for this clonotype: The CDR3 does not close with the conserved phenylalanine or tryptophan, likely indicating a read error. The chain combines TRBV10-2 with TRBJ2-7; a possible D gene is TRBD2 (6 bases). The CDR3 runs 15 residues. V shed 4 bases and J shed 2 bases, with 15 bases lying between them. Germline V gene lookup returns CDR1 WSHSY and CDR2 SAAADI. CDR3 DNA: TGCGCCAGCAGTGGAACTAGCCTAGGACCCTACGAGCAGTACTCC. As protein: CASSGTSLGPYEQYS.

This clonotype was counted ten times or more. For the CDR3, the DNA is TGCGCCAGCAGTAGGCAGGGACATTACGAGCAGTACTTC. This encodes CASSRQGHYEQYF. This rearrangement joins TRBV5-1 to TRBJ2-7, with D possibly matching TRBD1 (6 bases). CDR3 length: 13 residues. The V gene lost 5 bases and the J gene lost 4 bases, with 13 bases spanning the gap. Looked up from germline, CDR1 is SGHRS and CDR2 is YFSETQ.

This clonotype was detected ten times or more. This chain links TRBV28 with TRBJ1-6; 8 bases match TRBD1. The CDR3 runs to 15 residues. Germline CDR1 and CDR2: MDHEN and SYDVKM. With 5 bases clipped from V and 11 bases from J, the junction kept 11 bases outside the gene matches. CDR3: CASSPRDRKLAPLHF. The CDR3 nucleotides are TGTGCCAGCAGTCCCAGGGACAGGAAACTGGCACCCCTCCACTTT.

V and J are TRBV5-6 and TRBJ2-3, with 10 bases aligning to TRBD2. The V gene end was trimmed by 3 bases and the J gene end by 7 bases; junction bases not matched to a gene: 11. This CDR3 has 16 residues. From germline, CDR1 is SGHDT and CDR2 YYEEEE. In DNA form, the CDR3 reads TGTGCCAGCAGCTCCCCCAGACTAGCGGGTTCAAATACGCAGTATTTT. Protein sequence: CASSSPRLAGSNTQYF.

This clonotype was seen at least ten times. This sequence joins TRBV27 and TRBJ2-1; D is uncertain. This CDR3 is 13 amino acids long. Trimming pared 4 bases from V and 4 bases from J, leaving 8 bases between. The V gene's germline CDR1 is MNHEY and CDR2 SMNVEV (reference sequence). As DNA, the CDR3 is TGTGCCAGCAGTTACCGAGCTTACAATGAGCAGTTCTTC. Its protein product is CASSYRAYNEQFF.

This clonotype was observed a few times. A much bigger clone sits one base away, suggesting this may be a read error. The chain carries TRBV12-3 or TRBV12-4 and TRBJ2-7, with a weak D call TRBD2 (6 bases). There are 13 residues in the CDR3. V dropped 6 bases and J dropped 0 bases, with 9 bases sitting between them. The CDR3 loop is CASRDGSSYEQYF. For the CDR3, the DNA is TGTGCCAGCAGAGACGGGAGCTCCTACGAGCAGTACTTC.

This clonotype has just a few counts. The chain employs TRBV13 and TRBJ2-4; D not certain. The germline CDR1 and CDR2 sequences are PRHDT and FYEKMQ (reference sequence). This CDR3 region has 14 residues. The V gene lost 1 base and the J gene lost 3 bases, with 7 bases spanning the gap. The CDR3 loop is CASSLEGVKNIQYF. CDR3 sequence (DNA): TGTGCCAGCAGCTTAGAAGGTGTCAAAAACATTCAGTACTTC.